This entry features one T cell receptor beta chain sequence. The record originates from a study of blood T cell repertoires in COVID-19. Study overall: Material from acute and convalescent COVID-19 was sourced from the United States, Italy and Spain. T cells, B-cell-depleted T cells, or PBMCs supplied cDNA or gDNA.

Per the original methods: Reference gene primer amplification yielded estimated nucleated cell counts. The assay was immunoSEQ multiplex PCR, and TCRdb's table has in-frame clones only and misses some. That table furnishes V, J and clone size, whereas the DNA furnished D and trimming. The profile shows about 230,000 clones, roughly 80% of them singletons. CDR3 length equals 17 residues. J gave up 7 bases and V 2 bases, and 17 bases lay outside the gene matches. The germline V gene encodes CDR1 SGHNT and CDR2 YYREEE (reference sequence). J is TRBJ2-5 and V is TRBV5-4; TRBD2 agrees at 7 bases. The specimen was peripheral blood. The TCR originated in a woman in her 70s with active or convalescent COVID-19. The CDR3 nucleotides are TGTGCCAGCAGCTTTCGGTCAAGCGGGGAATTTTTTGGGACCCAGTACTTC. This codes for CASSFRSSGEFFGTQYF.